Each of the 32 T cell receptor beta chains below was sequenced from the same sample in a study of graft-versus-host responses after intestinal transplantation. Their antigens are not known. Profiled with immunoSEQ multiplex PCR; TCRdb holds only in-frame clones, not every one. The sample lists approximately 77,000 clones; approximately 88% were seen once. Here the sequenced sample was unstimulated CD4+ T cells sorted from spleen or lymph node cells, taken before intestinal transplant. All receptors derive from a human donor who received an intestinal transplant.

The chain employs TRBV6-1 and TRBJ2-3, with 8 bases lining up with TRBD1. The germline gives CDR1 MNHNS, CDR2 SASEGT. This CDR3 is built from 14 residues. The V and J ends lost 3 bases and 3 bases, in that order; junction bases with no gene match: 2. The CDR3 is CASSEQGATDTQYF. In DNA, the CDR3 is TGTGCCAGCAGTGAGCAGGGGGCAACAGATACGCAGTATTTT.

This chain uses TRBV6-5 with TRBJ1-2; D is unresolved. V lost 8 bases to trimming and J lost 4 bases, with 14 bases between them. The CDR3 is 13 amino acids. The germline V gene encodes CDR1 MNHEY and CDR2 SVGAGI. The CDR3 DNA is TGTGCCAGCGAGACCCCTGGAGGCTATGGCTACACCTTC. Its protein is CASETPGGYGYTF.

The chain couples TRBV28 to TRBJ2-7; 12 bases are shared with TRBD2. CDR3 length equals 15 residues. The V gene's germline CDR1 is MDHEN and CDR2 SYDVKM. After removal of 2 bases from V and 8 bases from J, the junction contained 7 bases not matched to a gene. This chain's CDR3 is CASSLVQLAGGKQYF. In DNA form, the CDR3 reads TGTGCCAGCAGTTTAGTCCAACTAGCGGGGGGAAAGCAGTACTTC.

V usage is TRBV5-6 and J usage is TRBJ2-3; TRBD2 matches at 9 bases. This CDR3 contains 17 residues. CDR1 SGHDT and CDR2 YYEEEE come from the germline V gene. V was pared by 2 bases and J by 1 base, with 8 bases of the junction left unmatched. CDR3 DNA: TGTGCCAGCAGCTTTTGGCGCGGGAGGGTTCGCACAGATACGCAGTATTTT. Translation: CASSFWRGRVRTDTQYF.

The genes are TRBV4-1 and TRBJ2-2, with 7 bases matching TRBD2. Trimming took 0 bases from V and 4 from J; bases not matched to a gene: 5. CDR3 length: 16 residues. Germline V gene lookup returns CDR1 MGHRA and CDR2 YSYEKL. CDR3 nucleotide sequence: TGCGCCAGCAGCCAAGATGAGACTAGCATCACCGGGGAGCTGTTTTTT. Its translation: CASSQDETSITGELFF.

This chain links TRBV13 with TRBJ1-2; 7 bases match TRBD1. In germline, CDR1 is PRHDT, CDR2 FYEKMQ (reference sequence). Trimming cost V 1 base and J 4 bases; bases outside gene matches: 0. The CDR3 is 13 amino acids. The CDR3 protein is CASSLAGGYGYTF. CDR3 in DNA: TGTGCCAGCAGCTTAGCAGGGGGCTATGGCTACACCTTC.

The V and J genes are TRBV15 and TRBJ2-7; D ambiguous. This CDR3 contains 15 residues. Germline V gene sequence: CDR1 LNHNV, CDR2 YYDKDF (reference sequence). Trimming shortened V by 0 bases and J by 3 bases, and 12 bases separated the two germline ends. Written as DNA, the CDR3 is TGTGCCACCAGCAGAGACCCGGGTATCGTCTACGAGCAGTACTTC. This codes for CATSRDPGIVYEQYF.

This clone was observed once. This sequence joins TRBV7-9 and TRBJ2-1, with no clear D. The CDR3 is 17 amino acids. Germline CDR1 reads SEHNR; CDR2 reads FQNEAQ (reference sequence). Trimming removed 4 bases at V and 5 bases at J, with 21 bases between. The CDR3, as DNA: TGTGCCAGCAGCTCAAGTTTTTGGGCGAGTCTGAACAATGAGCAGTTCTTC. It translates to CASSSSFWASLNNEQFF.

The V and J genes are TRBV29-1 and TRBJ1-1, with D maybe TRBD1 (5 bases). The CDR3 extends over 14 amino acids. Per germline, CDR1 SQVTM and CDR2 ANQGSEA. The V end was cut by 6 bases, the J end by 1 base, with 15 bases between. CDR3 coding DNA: TGCAGCGTGCGGGGGGAATGGACGAACACTGAAGCTTTCTTT. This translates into CSVRGEWTNTEAFF.

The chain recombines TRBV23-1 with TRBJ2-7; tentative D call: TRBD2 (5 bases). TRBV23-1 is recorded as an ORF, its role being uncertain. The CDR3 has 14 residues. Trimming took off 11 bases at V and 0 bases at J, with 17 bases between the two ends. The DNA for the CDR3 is TGCGCCGCCTTTTACCGGGGTGGCTCCTACGAGCAGTACTTC. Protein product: CAAFYRGGSYEQYF.

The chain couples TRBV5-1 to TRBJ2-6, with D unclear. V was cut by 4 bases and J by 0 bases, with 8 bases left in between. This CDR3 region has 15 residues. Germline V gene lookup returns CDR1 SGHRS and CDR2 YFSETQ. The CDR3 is CASSLVFSGANVLTF. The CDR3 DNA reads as TGCGCCAGCAGCCTAGTCTTCTCTGGGGCCAACGTCCTGACTTTC.

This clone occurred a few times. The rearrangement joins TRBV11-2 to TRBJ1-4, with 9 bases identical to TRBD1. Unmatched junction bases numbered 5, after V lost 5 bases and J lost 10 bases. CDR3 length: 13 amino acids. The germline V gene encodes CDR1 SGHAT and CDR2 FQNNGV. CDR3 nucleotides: TGTGCCAGCAGCCAACAGGGGGCGGGAAAACTGTTTTTT. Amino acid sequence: CASSQQGAGKLFF.

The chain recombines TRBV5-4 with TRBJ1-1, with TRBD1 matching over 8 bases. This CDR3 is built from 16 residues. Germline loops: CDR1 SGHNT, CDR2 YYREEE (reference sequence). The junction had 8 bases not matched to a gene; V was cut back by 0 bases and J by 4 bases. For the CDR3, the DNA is TGTGCCAGCAGCTTGGCAGGGGGCGCAAGGAGCACTGAAGCTTTCTTT. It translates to CASSLAGGARSTEAFF. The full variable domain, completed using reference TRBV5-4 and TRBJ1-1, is ETGVTQSPTHLIKTRGQQVTLRCSSQSGHNTVSWYQQALGQGPQFIFQYYREEENGRGNFPPRFSGLQFPNYSSELNVNALELDDSALYLCASSLAGGARSTEAFFGQGTRLTVV.

The CDR3 protein is CASSAHRGGSYEQYF. Written as DNA, the CDR3 is TGTGCCAGCAGTGCCCACAGGGGGGGGTCCTACGAGCAGTACTTC. V and J are TRBV28 and TRBJ2-7, with a possible D match to TRBD1 (8 bases). The CDR3 runs to 15 residues. Trimming pared 5 bases from V and 1 base from J, leaving 15 bases between. CDR1 is MDHEN and CDR2 is SYDVKM in the germline V gene. The entire variable domain, with the rest obtained from reference TRBV28 and TRBJ2-7, is as follows: DVKVTQSSRYLVKRTGEKVFLECVQDMDHENMFWYRQDPGLGLRLIYFSYDVKMKEKGDIPEGYSVSREKKERFSLILESASTNQTSMYLCASSAHRGGSYEQYFGPGTRLTVT.

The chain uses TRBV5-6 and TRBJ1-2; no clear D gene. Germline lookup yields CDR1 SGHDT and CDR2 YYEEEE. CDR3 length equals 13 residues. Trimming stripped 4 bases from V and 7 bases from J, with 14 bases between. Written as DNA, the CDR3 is TGTGCCAGCAGCCTGGCGGCGGGGAGTGGCTACACCTTC. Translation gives CASSLAAGSGYTF. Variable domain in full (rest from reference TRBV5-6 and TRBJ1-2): DAGVTQSPTHLIKTRGQQVTLRCSPKSGHDTVSWYQQALGQGPQFIFQYYEEEERQRGNFPDRFSGHQFPNYSSELNVNALLLGDSALYLCASSLAAGSGYTFGSGTRLTVV.

DNA of the CDR3: TGTGCCAGTAGTATGGGGGGGACAGGAGCCTACGAGCAGTACTTC. Translated, it gives CASSMGGTGAYEQYF. The chain uses TRBV19 and TRBJ2-7, with D tentatively TRBD1 (8 bases). The ends were cut back, 3 bases at V and 2 bases at J, with 14 bases in the middle. This CDR3 comprises 15 residues. Germline loops: CDR1 LNHDA, CDR2 SQIVND (reference sequence).

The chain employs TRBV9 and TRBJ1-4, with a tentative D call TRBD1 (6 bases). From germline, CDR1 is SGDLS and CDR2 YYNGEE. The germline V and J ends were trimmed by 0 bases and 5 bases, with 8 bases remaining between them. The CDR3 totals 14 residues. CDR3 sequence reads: CASSVGGGNEKLFF. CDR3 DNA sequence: TGTGCCAGCAGCGTAGGGGGGGGCAATGAAAAACTGTTTTTT.

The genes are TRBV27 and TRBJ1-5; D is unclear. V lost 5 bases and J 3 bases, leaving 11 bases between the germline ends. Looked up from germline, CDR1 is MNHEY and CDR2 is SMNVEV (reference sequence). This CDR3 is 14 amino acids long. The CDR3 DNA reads TGTGCCAGCAGTCTCCAGGTGAACAATCAGCCCCAGCATTTT. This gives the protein CASSLQVNNQPQHF.

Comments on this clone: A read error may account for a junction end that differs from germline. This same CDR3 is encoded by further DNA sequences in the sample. CDR3 in amino acids: CASRIRSGLYGYTF. The CDR3 DNA follows: TGTGCTAGCAGGATCCGATCGGGACTCTATGGCTACACCTTC. The chain employs TRBV5-6 and TRBJ1-2; the D gene is possibly TRBD1 (5 bases). The CDR3 sequence is 14 residues long. Germline assignment: CDR1 SGHDT and CDR2 YYEEEE. Variable domain in full (rest from reference TRBV5-6 and TRBJ1-2): DAGVTQSPTHLIKTRGQQVTLRCSPKSGHDTVSWYQQALGQGPQFIFQYYEEEERQRGNFPDRFSGHQFPNYSSELNVNALLLGDSALYLCASRIRSGLYGYTFGSGTRLTVV.

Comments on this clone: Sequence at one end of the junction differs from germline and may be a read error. This CDR3 is CASSLSAASGAYNEQFF. DNA of the CDR3: TGTGCCAGCAGTTTAAGTGCGGCTAGCGGGGCTTACAATGAGCAGTTCTTC. The V gene is TRBV7-3, the J gene TRBJ2-1; TRBD2 matches at 9 bases. Germline V gene data show CDR1 as SGHTA and CDR2 as FQGTGA. The CDR3 is 17 amino acids. The variable domain in full, completed from reference TRBV7-3 and TRBJ2-1, reads GAGVSQTPSNKVTEKGKYVELRCDPISGHTALYWYRQSLGQGPEFLIYFQGTGAADDSGLPNDRFFAVRPEGSVSTLKIQRTERGDSAVYLCASSLSAASGAYNEQFFGPGTRLTVL.

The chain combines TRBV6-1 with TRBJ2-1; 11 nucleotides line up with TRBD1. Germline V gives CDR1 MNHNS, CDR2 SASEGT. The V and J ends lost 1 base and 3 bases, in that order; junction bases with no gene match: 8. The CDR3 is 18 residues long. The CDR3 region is CASSEGGWGTGGYNEQFF. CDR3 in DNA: TGTGCCAGCAGTGAAGGAGGGTGGGGGACAGGGGGCTACAATGAGCAGTTCTTC.

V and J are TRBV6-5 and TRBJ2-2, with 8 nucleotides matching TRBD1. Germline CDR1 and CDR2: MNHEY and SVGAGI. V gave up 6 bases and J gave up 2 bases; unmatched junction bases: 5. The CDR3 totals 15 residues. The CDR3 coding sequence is TGTGCCAGCAGCGAACAGGGGGGAAACACCGGGGAGCTGTTTTTT. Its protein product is CASSEQGGNTGELFF.

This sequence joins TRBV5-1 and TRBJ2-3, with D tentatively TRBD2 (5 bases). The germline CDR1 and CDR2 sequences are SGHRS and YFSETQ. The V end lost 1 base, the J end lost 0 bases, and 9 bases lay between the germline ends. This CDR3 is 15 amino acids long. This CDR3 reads CASSLIAKSTDTQYF. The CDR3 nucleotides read TGCGCCAGCAGCTTGATAGCGAAGAGCACAGATACGCAGTATTTT.

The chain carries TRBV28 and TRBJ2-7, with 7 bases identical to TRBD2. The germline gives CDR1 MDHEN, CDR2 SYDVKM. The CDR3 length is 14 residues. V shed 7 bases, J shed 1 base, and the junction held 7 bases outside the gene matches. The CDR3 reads CASIASGISYEQYF. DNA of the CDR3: TGTGCCAGCATAGCTAGCGGAATTTCCTACGAGCAGTACTTC.

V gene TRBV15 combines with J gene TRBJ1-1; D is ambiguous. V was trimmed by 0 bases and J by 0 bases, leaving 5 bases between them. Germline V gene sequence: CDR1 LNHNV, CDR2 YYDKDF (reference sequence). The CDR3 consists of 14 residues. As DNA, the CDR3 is TGTGCCACCAGCAGAGATCATGTGAACACTGAAGCTTTCTTT. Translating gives CATSRDHVNTEAFF.

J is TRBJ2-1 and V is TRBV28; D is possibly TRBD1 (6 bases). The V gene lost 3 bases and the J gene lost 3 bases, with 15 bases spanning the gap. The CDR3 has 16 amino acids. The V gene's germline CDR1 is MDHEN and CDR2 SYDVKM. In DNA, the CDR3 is TGTGCCAGCAGTTTTCCCGCCAGGGGTAACTACAATGAGCAGTTCTTC. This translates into CASSFPARGNYNEQFF.

The chain's CDR3 is CASSVSGGTQYF. CDR3 nucleotides: TGTGCCAGCAGCGTGTCAGGGGGTACCCAGTACTTC. The chain recombines TRBV9 with TRBJ2-5, with 7 bases aligning to TRBD1. The germline gives CDR1 SGDLS, CDR2 YYNGEE. The CDR3 runs to 12 residues. Trimming at V came to 2 bases and at J to 8 bases, leaving 3 bases not matched to a gene. Combining the CDR3 with reference TRBV9 and TRBJ2-5 gives the whole variable domain DSGVTQTPKHLITATGQRVTLRCSPRSGDLSVYWYQQSLDQGLQFLIQYYNGEERAKGNILERFSAQQFPDLHSELNLSSLELGDSALYFCASSVSGGTQYFGPGTRLLVL.

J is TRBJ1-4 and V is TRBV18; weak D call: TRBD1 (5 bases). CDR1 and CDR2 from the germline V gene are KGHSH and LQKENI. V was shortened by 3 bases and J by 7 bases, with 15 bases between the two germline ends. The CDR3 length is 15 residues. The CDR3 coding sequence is TGTGCCAGCTCACCTCCGACAGCCCCAATTGAAAAACTGTTTTTT. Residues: CASSPPTAPIEKLFF. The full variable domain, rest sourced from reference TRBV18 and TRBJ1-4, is NAGVMQNPRHLVRRRGQEARLRCSPMKGHSHVYWYRQLPEEGLKFMVYLQKENIIDESGMPKERFSAEFPKEGPSILRIQQVVRGDSAAYFCASSPPTAPIEKLFFGSGTQLSVL.

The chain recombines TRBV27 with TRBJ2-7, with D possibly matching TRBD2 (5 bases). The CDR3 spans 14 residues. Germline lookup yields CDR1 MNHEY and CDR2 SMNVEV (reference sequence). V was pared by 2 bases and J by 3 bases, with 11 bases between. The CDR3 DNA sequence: TGTGCCAGCAGTTTACTAGTCGGGGACTACGAGCAGTACTTC. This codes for CASSLLVGDYEQYF.

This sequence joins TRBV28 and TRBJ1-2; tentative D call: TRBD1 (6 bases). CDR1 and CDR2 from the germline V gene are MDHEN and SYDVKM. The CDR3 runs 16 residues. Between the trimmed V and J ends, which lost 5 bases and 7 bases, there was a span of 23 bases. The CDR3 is CASSPPTGRLVGGYTF. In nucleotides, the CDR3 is TGTGCCAGCAGTCCCCCGACAGGACGGTTGGTCGGTGGCTACACCTTC.

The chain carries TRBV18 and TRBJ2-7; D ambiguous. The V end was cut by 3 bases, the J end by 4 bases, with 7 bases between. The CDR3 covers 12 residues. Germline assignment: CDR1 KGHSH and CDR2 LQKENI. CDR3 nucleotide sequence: TGTGCCAGCTCACCCGAGGAGTACGAGCAGTACTTC. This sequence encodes CASSPEEYEQYF.

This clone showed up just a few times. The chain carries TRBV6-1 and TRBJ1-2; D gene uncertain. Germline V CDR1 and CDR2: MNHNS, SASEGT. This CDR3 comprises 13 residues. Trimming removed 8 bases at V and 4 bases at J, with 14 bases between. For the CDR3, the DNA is TGTGCCAGCTCCTCCCAGCGAACCTATGGCTACACCTTC. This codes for CASSSQRTYGYTF.